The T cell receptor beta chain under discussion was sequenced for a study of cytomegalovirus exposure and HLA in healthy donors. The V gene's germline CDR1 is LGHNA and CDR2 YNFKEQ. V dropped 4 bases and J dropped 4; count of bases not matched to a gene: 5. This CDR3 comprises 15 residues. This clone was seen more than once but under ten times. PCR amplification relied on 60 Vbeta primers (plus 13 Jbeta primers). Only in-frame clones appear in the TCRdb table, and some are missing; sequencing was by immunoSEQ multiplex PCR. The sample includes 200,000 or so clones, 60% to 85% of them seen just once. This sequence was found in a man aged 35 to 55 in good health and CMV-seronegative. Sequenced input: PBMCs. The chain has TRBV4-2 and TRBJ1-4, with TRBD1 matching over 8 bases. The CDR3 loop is CASSPSDRDNEKLFF. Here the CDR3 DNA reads TGTGCCAGCAGCCCCTCGGACAGGGATAATGAAAAACTGTTTTTT.